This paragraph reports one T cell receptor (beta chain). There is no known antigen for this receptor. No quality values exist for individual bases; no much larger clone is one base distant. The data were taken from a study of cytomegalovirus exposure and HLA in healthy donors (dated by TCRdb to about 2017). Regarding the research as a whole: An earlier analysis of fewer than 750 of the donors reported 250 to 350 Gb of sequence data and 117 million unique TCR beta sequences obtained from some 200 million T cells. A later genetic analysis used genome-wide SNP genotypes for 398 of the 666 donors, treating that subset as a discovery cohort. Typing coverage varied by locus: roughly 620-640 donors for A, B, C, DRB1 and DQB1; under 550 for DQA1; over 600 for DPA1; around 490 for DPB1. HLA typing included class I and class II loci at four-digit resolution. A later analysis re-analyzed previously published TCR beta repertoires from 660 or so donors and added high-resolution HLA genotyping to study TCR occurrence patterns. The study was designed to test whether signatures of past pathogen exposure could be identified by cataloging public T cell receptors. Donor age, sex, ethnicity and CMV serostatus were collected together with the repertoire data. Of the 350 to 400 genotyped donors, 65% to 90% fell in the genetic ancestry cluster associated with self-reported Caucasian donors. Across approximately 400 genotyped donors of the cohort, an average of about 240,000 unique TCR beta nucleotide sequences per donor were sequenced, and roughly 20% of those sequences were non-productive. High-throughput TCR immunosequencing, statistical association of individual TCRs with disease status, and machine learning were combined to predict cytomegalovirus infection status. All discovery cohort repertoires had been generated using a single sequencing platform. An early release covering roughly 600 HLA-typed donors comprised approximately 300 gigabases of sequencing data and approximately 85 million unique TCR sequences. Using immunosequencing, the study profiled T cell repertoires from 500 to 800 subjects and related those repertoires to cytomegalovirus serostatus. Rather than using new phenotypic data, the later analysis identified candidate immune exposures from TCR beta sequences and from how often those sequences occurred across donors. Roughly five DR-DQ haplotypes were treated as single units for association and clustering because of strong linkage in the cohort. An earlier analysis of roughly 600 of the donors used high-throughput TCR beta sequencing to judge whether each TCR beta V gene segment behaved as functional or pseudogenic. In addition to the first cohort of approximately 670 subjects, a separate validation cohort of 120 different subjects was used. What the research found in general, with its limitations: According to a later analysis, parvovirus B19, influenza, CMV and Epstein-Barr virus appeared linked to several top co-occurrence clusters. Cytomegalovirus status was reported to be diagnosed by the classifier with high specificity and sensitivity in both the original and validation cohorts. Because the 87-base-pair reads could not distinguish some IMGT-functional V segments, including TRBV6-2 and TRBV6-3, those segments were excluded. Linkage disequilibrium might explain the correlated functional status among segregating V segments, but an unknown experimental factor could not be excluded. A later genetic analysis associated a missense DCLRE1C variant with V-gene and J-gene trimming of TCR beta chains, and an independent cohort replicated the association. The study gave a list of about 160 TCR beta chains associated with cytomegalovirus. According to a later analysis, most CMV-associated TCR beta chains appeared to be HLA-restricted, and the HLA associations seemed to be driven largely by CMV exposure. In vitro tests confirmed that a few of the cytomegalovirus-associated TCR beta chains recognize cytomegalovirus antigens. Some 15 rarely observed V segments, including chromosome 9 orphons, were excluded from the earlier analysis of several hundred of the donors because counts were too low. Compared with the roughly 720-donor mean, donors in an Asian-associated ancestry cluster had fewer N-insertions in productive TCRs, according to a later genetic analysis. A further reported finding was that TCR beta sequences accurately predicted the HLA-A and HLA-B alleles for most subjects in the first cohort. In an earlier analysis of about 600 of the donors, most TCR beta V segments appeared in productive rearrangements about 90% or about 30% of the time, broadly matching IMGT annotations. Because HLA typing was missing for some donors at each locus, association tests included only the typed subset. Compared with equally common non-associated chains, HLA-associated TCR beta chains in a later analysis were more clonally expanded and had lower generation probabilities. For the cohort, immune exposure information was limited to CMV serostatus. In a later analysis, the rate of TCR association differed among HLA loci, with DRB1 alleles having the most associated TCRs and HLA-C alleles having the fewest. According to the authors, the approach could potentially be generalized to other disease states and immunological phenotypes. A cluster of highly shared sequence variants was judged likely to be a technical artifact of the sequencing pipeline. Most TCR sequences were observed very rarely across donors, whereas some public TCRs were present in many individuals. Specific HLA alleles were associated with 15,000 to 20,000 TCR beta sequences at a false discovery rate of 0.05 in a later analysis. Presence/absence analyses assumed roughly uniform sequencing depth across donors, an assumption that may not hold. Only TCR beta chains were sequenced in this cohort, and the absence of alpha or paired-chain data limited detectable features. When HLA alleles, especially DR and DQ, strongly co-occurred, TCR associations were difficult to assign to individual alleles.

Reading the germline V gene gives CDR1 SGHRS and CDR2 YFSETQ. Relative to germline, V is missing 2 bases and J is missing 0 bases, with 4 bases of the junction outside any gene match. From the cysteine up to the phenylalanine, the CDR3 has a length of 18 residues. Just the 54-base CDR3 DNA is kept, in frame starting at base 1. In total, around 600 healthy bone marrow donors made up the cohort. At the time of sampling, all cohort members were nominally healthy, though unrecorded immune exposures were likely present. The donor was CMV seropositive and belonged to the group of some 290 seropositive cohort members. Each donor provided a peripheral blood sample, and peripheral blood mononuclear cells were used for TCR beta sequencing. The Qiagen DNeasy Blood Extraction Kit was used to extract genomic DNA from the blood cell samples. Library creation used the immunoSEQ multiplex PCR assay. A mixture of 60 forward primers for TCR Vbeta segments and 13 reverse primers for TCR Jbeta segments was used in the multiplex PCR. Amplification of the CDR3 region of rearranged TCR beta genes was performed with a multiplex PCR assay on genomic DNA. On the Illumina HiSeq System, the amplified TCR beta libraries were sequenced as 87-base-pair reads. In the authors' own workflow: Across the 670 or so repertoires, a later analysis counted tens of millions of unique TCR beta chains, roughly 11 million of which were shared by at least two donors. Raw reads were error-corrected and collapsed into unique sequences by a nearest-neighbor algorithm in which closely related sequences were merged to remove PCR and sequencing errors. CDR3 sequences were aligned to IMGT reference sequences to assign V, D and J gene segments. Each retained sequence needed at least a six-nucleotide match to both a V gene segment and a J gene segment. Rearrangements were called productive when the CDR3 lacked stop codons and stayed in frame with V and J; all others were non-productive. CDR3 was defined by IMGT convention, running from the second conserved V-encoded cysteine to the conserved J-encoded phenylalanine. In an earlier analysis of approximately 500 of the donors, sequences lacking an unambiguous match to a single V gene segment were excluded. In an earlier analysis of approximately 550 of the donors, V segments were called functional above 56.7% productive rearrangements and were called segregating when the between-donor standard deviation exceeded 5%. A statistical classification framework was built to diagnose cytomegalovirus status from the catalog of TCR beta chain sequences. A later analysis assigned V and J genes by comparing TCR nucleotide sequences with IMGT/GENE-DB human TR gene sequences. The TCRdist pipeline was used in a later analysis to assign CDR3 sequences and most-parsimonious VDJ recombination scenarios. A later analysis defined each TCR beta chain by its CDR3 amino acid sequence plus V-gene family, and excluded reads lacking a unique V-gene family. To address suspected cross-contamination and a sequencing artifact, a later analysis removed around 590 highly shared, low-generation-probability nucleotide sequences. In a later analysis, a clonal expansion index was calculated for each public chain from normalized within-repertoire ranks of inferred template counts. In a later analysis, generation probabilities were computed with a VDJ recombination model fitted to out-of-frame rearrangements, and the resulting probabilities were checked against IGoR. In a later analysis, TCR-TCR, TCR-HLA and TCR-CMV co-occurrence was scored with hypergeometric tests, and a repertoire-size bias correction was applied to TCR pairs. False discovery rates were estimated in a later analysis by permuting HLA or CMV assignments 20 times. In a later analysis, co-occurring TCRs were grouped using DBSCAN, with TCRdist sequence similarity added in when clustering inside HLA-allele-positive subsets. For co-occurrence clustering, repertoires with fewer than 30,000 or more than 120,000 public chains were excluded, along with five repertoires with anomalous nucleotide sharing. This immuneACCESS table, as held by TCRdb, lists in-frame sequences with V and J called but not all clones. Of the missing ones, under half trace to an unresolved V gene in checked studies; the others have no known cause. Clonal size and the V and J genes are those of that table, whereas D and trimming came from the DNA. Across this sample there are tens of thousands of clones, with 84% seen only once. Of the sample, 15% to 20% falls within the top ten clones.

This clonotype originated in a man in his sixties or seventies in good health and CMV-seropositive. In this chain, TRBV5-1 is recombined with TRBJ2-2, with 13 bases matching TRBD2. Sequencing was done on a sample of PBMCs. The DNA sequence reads TGCGCCAGCAGCTTCACTAGCGGGGGGGCCGCGAACACCGGGGAGCTGTTTTTT. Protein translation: CASSFTSGGAANTGELFF.